This T cell receptor beta chain was captured in a study of blood T cell repertoires in COVID-19. At the level of the study: The United States, Italy and Spain supplied acute and convalescent COVID-19 samples. Sample material is recorded as cDNA or gDNA derived from T cells, B-cell-depleted T cells, or PBMCs.

Per the original methods: Reference gene primer amplification in the assay estimated nucleated cell counts. Clones were read by immunoSEQ multiplex PCR, and TCRdb kept only the in-frame ones, dropping some. That table furnishes V, J and clone size, whereas the DNA furnished D and trimming. The sample consists of roughly 75,000 clones, around 85% of them appearing once. This CDR3 is built from 13 residues. V was trimmed by 1 base and J by 2 bases, leaving 5 bases between them. The germline V gene has CDR1 SGHTA and CDR2 FQGNSA. The chain employs TRBV7-2 and TRBJ2-5, with D hard to call. This receptor was identified in a man at least 80 years old in a cohort sampled during active COVID-19. The sequenced material came from peripheral blood. The CDR3: CASSLVQQETQYF. The CDR3, as DNA: TGTGCCAGCAGCTTAGTACAGCAAGAGACCCAGTACTTC. The variable domain in full, completed from reference TRBV7-2 and TRBJ2-5, reads GAGVSQSPSNKVTEKGKDVELRCDPISGHTALYWYRQSLGQGLEFLIYFQGNSAPDKSGLPSDRFSAERTGGSVSTLTIQRTQQEDSAVYLCASSLVQQETQYFGPGTRLLVL.